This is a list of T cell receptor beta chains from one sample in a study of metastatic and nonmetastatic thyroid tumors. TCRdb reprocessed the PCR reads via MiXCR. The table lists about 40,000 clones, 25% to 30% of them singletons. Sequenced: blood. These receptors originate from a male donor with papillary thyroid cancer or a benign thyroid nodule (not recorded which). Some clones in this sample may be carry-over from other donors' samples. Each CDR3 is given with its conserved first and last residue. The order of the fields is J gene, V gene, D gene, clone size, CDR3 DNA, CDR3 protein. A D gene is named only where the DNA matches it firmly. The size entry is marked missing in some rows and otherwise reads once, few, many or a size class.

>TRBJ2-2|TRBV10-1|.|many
TGCGCCAGCAGTGATAAGGCAATCGGGAACACCGGGGAGCTGTTTTTT
CASSDKAIGNTGELFF
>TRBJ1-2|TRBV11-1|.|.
TGTGCCAGCGCCGGGTCATATGGCTACACCTTC
CASAGSYGYTF
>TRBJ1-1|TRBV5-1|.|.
TGCGCCAGCAGCTACAATCTTTTGAACACTGAAGCTTTCTTT
CASSYNLLNTEAFF
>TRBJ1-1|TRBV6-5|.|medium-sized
TGTGCCAGCAGTTACTTGGGGGGTTTAACTGAAGCTTTCTTT
CASSYLGGLTEAFF
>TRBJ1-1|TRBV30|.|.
TGTGCCTGGAGTGGGGCGGCGTTCACTGAAGCTGTCTTT
CAWSGAAFTEAVF
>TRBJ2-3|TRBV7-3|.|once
TGTGCCAGCAGCTCCGGGTCCTCAGATACGCAGTATTTT
CASSSGSSDTQYF
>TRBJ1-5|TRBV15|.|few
TGTGCCACCAGTTTCGATCGTGGAGATCAGCCCCAGCATTTT
CATSFDRGDQPQHF
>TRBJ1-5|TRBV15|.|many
TGTGCCACCAGCAGAGTGTACGGCAGGGGTCAGCCCCAGCATTTT
CATSRVYGRGQPQHF
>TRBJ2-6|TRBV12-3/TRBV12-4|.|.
TGTGCCTGCCAGATAGGGTCTGGGGCCAACGTCCTTACTTTC
CACQIGSGANVLTF
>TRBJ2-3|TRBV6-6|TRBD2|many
TGTGCCAGCAGCCGGCCCCTAGCGGGGACCCTTAGCACAGATACGCAGTATTTT
CASSRPLAGTLSTDTQYF
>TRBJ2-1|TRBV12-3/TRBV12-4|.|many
TGTGCCAGCAGTCCTGGCTGGGGTAGTGCGCTCTTC
CASSPGWGSALF
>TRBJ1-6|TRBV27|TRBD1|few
TGTGCCAGCGGACAGGGGGCCGATAGCTCCTATAATTCACCCCTCCACTTT
CASGQGADSSYNSPLHF
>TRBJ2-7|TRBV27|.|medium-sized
TGTGCCAGCAGTTCCCTCGGGTCCCCTCGGGGTTACGAGCAGTACTTC
CASSSLGSPRGYEQYF
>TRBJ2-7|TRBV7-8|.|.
TGTGCCAGCAGCTTAGTACAGGGCCCCTACGAGCAGTACTTC
CASSLVQGPYEQYF
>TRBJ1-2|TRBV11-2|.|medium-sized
TGTGCCAGCAGCTTGGACAGCGCTCCAGCCTATGGCTACACCTTC
CASSLDSAPAYGYTF
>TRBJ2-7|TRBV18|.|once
TGTGCCAGCTCACCACCGACCCTGGAATACGAGCAGTACTTC
CASSPPTLEYEQYF
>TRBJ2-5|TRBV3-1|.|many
TGTGCCAGCAGCCAAGTTCACATTGAAGAGACCCAGTACTTC
CASSQVHIEETQYF
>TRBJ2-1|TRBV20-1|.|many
TGCAGTGCTAGTTCGGGTTCCTCCTACAATGAGCAGTTCTTC
CSASSGSSYNEQFF
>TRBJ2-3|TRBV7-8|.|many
TGTGCCAGCAGCTTAACACCAGATACGCAGTATTTT
CASSLTPDTQYF
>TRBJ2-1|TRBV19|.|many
TGTGCCAGTAGAAGACCGCCTGAGCAGTTCTTC
CASRRPPEQFF
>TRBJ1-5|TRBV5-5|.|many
TGTGCCAGCAGCTTGGAGGGAGGCAATCAGCCCCAGCATTTT
CASSLEGGNQPQHF
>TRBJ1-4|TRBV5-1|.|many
TGCGCCAGCAGCTTGGCCTCGGCAGGGGTGGGGGAAAAACTGTTTTTT
CASSLASAGVGEKLFF
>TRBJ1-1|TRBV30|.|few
TGTGCCTGGAGTGTACCGTGGGGCTGGGCTTTCTTT
CAWSVPWGWAFF
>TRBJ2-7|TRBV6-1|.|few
TGTGCCAGCAGTAAACTTTACGAGCAGTACTTC
CASSKLYEQYF
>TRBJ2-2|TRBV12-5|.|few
TGTGCTAGTGGGATCCGATCTGGGGTCCCCACCGGGGAGCTGTTTTTT
CASGIRSGVPTGELFF
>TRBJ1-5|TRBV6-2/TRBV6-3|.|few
TGTGCCAGCAGTACCGGACAGCTCAATCAGCCCCAGCATTTT
CASSTGQLNQPQHF
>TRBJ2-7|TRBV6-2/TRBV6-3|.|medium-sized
TGTGCCAGCAGTTACCCCGCCTCCTTTCGACCCGACTACGAGCAGTACTTC
CASSYPASFRPDYEQYF
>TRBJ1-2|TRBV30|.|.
TGTGCCTGGAGTGGCCTCTATGGCTACACCTTC
CAWSGLYGYTF
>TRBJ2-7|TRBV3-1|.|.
TGTGCCAGCAGCCGACGCACGGGACAACTGAGCTCCTACGAGCAGTACTTT
CASSRRTGQLSSYEQYF
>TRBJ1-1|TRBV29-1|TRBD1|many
TGCAGCGCTGCACAGGGGGCGAAATCTGAAGCTTTCTTT
CSAAQGAKSEAFF
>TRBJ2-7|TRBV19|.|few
TGTGCCAGTAGTACGATTACAAAGCCCTACGAGCAGTACTTC
CASSTITKPYEQYF
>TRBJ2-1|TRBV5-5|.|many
TGTGCCAGCAGCCTCCTGACAGGTTTGTATGAGCAGTTCTTC
CASSLLTGLYEQFF
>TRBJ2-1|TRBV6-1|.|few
TGTGCCAGCAGCAGAGCCCCGAGCTCCTACAATGAGCAGTTCTTC
CASSRAPSSYNEQFF
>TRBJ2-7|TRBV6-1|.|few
TGTGCCGGACGACGCTGGAAAGGGGACGAGCAGTACTTC
CAGRRWKGDEQYF
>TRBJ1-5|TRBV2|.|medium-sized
TGTGCCAGCAGGGTGTGGAGCAATCAGCCCCAGCATTTT
CASRVWSNQPQHF
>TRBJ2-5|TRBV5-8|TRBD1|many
TGTGCCAGCAGCTTGGGACAGGGGAGAGAGACCCAGTACTTC
CASSLGQGRETQYF
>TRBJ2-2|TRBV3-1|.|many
TGTGCCAGCAGCCAAGATTTGAGGGGAACCGGGGAGCTGTTTTTT
CASSQDLRGTGELFF
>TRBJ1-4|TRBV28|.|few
TGTGCCAGCAGTTTTTCCCCACAGGTCTTAACTAATGAAAAACTGTTTTTT
CASSFSPQVLTNEKLFF
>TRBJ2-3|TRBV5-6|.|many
TGTGCCAGCAGCTTGACCGGGACTAGCACAGATACGCAGTATTTT
CASSLTGTSTDTQYF
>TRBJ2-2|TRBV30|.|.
TGTTCCTGGAGTCCCGGCGTGGAGCTGTTTTTT
CSWSPGVELFF
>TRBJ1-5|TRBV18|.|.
TGTGCCAGCTCACCTGCAGAACAGGGCTCTTTGAATCAGCCGCAGCATTTT
CASSPAEQGSLNQPQHF
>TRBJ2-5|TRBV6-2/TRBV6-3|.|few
TGTGCCAGTAGCGTAGCGGAGAAAGAGACCCAGTACTTC
CASSVAEKETQYF
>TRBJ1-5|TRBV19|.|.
TGTGCCAGTAGCCTTGGCCTCAATCAGCCTCAGCATTTT
CASSLGLNQPQHF
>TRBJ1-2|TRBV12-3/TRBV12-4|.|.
TGTGCCAGCAGTAGGGACGGAAACTATGGCTACACCTTC
CASSRDGNYGYTF
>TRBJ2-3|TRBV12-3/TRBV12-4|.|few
TGTGCCAGCAGTCCTCAGACAGTTACTCAGTATTTT
CASSPQTVTQYF
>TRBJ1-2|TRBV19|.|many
TGTGCCAGTACCCCCGATTTGGCAAGCTCTAACTATGGCTACACCTTC
CASTPDLASSNYGYTF
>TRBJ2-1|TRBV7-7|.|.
TGTGCTAGCAGTTCAAGCGGAGACTCCTACAATGAGCAGTTCTTC
CASSSSGDSYNEQFF
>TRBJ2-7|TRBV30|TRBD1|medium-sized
TGTGCCGGCTCCGGGACAGGAGTCTACGAGCAGTACTTC
CAGSGTGVYEQYF
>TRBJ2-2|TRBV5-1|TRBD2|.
TGCGCCAGCAGCTGGGGGATACTAGCGGGCTTAACGTCGAACACCGGGGAGCTGTTTTTT
CASSWGILAGLTSNTGELFF
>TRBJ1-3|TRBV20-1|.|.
TGCAGTGCCCAGAAGTCTCAGCGTCCTGGAAACACCATATATTTT
CSAQKSQRPGNTIYF
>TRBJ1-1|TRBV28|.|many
TGTGCCAGCAGCCAAGGAGGAGGGGTCGACACTGAAGCTTTCTTT
CASSQGGGVDTEAFF